The 19 T cell receptor beta chains in this list originate from one sample, sequenced in a study of cytomegalovirus exposure and HLA in healthy donors. The protocol was immunoSEQ multiplex PCR, while the TCRdb copy is restricted to in-frame clones and leaves out a portion. Of approximately 280,000 clones listed, 65% to 90% are singletons. The material sequenced was PBMCs. Source of these receptors: a woman between 18 and 29 years old in good health and CMV-seronegative.

The chain joins TRBV5-1 to TRBJ2-3; TRBD1 matches 7 bases. V was clipped by 3 bases and J by 2 bases; unmatched bases: 12. Germline V lookup: CDR1 SGHRS, CDR2 YFSETQ. The CDR3 is made up of 17 amino acids. As DNA, the CDR3 is TGCGCCAGCAGCTCCTCCCCCCGGGACAGAGACACAGATACGCAGTATTTT. Protein sequence: CASSSSPRDRDTDTQYF.

V usage is TRBV11-3 and J usage is TRBJ1-1; D is possibly TRBD1 (6 bases). The CDR3 contains 15 residues. V was shortened by 4 bases and J by 6 bases, with 18 bases between the two germline ends. Per the germline V gene, CDR1 is SGHNT and CDR2 is YENEEA. CDR3 region: CASSSKGGARSEAFF. CDR3 nucleotide sequence: TGTGCCAGCAGCTCTAAAGGGGGGGCGAGATCTGAAGCTTTCTTT. Using reference TRBV11-3 and TRBJ1-1 for the parts outside the CDR3, the full variable domain is EAGVVQSPRYKIIEKKQPVAFWCNPISGHNTLYWYLQNLGQGPELLIRYENEEAVDDSQLPKDRFSAERLKGVDSTLKIQPAELGDSAVYLCASSSKGGARSEAFFGQGTRLTVV.

This clone has only one observation. The chain is built from TRBV5-1 and TRBJ2-3, with 16 bases that match TRBD2. CDR1 is SGHRS and CDR2 is YFSETQ in the germline V gene. V was clipped by 4 bases and J by 5 bases; unmatched bases: 10. This CDR3 has 18 amino acids. The CDR3 spells CASSPGTSGGASGDTQYF. As DNA, the CDR3 is TGCGCCAGCAGCCCTGGGACTAGCGGGGGGGCCTCAGGAGATACGCAGTATTTT.

The rearrangement links TRBV29-1 to TRBJ2-7; 12 bases agree with TRBD2. Germline CDR1 and CDR2: SQVTM and ANQGSEA. V gave up 4 bases and J gave up 9 bases; unmatched junction bases: 4. The CDR3 is made up of 12 amino acids. This CDR3 reads CSVATSGSWQYF. CDR3 bases: TGCAGCGTTGCGACTAGCGGGAGCTGGCAGTACTTC.

The J gene is TRBJ1-2, the V gene TRBV5-1; TRBD1 aligns across 9 bases. The J segment lost 8 bases and the V segment lost 4 bases, leaving 9 bases of the junction unmatched. Germline CDR1 is SGHRS and CDR2 is YFSETQ. The CDR3 covers 14 residues. The CDR3 DNA is TGCGCCAGCAGCCCCGGGACAGGGTTCGTCGGCTACACCTTC. Its protein is CASSPGTGFVGYTF.

The chain joins TRBV5-1 to TRBJ1-4; a possible D gene is TRBD1 (6 bases). The V end was cut by 2 bases, the J end by 7 bases, with 12 bases between. This CDR3 has 14 residues. Germline CDR1 and CDR2: SGHRS and YFSETQ. CDR3 nucleotide sequence: TGCGCCAGCAGCTTTGGACAGTCTTTTGAAAAACTGTTTTTT. This gives the protein CASSFGQSFEKLFF.

This chain uses TRBV2 with TRBJ2-1; 9 bases fit TRBD2. The CDR3 is 19 amino acids. After removal of 7 bases from V and 2 bases from J, the junction contained 18 bases not matched to a gene. Germline V CDR1 and CDR2: SNHLY, FYNNEI. The DNA of the CDR3 is TGTGCCAGCACAGATCTATTCGCGCCTAGCGGGGACACCTACAATGAGCAGTTCTTC. Translation gives CASTDLFAPSGDTYNEQFF.

The chain combines TRBV5-1 with TRBJ2-1; unclear D gene. From germline, CDR1 is SGHRS and CDR2 YFSETQ. The CDR3 consists of 14 residues. Trimming cost V 0 bases and J 6 bases, with 10 bases left between them. Written as DNA, the CDR3 is TGCGCCAGCAGCTTGGGTAGCCTGGGCAATGAGCAGTTCTTC. Translating gives CASSLGSLGNEQFF.

This clone occurred once. This chain links TRBV29-1 with TRBJ2-1, with 7 bases identical to TRBD2. With V trimmed by 3 bases and J by 3 bases, 5 bases remained unmatched. This CDR3 is 14 amino acids long. CDR1 and CDR2 from the germline V gene are SQVTM and ANQGSEA. CDR3 in DNA: TGCAGCGTTGATCGCGGGAGCTTCTACAATGAGCAGTTCTTC. Translation gives CSVDRGSFYNEQFF.

The V and J genes are TRBV4-1 and TRBJ2-1, with D unresolved. Germline values: CDR1 MGHRA, CDR2 YSYEKL. CDR3 size: 12 residues. Trimming cost V 5 bases and J 6 bases, with 8 bases left between them. CDR3 region: CASSYTPNEQFF. The DNA for the CDR3 is TGCGCCAGCAGCTACACCCCCAATGAGCAGTTCTTC.

This clone has just one count. V is TRBV5-1 and J is TRBJ1-2; 9 bases match TRBD1. This CDR3 has 16 amino acids. Germline CDR1 SGHRS, CDR2 YFSETQ. The V segment lost 2 bases and the J segment 6 bases; nucleotides outside the gene matches: 11. DNA of the CDR3: TGCGCCAGCAGCTTAAGGTCGGGACAGGGCCTCGATGGCTACACCTTC. It codes for CASSLRSGQGLDGYTF.

The V and J genes are TRBV6-5 and TRBJ1-5, with D perhaps TRBD1 (5 bases). CDR1 is MNHEY, CDR2 SVGAGI, per germline. This CDR3 contains 14 residues. V dropped 0 bases and J dropped 6 bases, with 9 bases sitting between them. In nucleotides, the CDR3 is TGTGCCAGCAGTTACTCTAGGGGAGGTCAGCCCCAGCATTTT. Protein: CASSYSRGGQPQHF.

The CDR3 DNA follows: TGTGCTAGTGGTTTGGTACCCCCCCTAGCAGCGCAGTATTTT. It codes for CASGLVPPLAAQYF. V usage is TRBV12-5 and J usage is TRBJ2-3; TRBD2 is a possible D gene (5 bases). This CDR3 comprises 14 residues. From germline, CDR1 is LGHNT and CDR2 FRNRAP. Between the trimmed V and J ends, which lost 0 bases and 10 bases, there was a span of 14 bases.

The chain has TRBV27 and TRBJ2-2; tentatively, D is TRBD1 (6 bases). The CDR3 sequence is 16 residues long. Germline CDR1 and CDR2: MNHEY and SMNVEV (reference sequence). The V gene lost 1 base and the J gene lost 3 bases, with 12 bases spanning the gap. CDR3 nucleotide sequence: TGTGCCAGCAGTTTATTAGGGGGAAAAGACACCGGGGAGCTGTTTTTT. It specifies CASSLLGGKDTGELFF.

The chain links TRBV2 to TRBJ2-1; TRBD2 matches at 15 bases. This CDR3 spans 16 amino acids. Trimming took 7 bases from V and 4 from J; bases not matched to a gene: 5. Germline V gene lookup returns CDR1 SNHLY and CDR2 FYNNEI. Written as DNA, the CDR3 is TGTGCCAGCAACAGAGGGACTAGCGGGGGGTACAATGAGCAGTTCTTC. Translated, it gives CASNRGTSGGYNEQFF.

The rearrangement uses TRBV28 and TRBJ1-2; unclear D gene. The V end was cut by 4 bases, the J end by 3 bases, with 3 bases between. This CDR3 is 11 amino acids long. The germline CDR1 and CDR2 sequences are MDHEN and SYDVKM. The CDR3 DNA is TGTGCCAGCAGTTACTACTATGGCTACACCTTC. Translating gives CASSYYYGYTF.

The chain is built from TRBV2 and TRBJ2-2, with 9 bases matching TRBD2. With V trimmed by 0 bases and J by 1 base, 3 bases remained unmatched. Germline CDR1 SNHLY, CDR2 FYNNEI. This CDR3 is 17 amino acids long. CDR3 bases: TGTGCCAGCAGTGAAGCGCTTAGCGGGGGGAACACCGGGGAGCTGTTTTTT. The encoded protein is CASSEALSGGNTGELFF.

This clone was detected once. The J gene is TRBJ2-1, the V gene TRBV9; D perhaps matches TRBD1 (5 bases). Germline V gene data show CDR1 as SGDLS and CDR2 as YYNGEE. The germline V and J ends were trimmed by 3 bases and 3 bases, with 13 bases remaining between them. CDR3 length: 15 amino acids. CDR3 loop: CASSAGSRGYNEQFF. The CDR3 DNA reads TGTGCCAGCAGCGCCGGAAGTAGGGGCTACAATGAGCAGTTCTTC.

This chain uses TRBV5-8 with TRBJ1-5, with D maybe TRBD1 (5 bases). This CDR3 has 14 amino acids. With 4 bases removed from V and 2 bases from J, the gap between germline ends came to 10 bases. CDR1 is SGHTS and CDR2 is YDEGEE in the germline V gene. CDR3 DNA: TGTGCCAGCAGCCCGCGGGGGGGCAATCAGCCCCAGCATTTT. It specifies CASSPRGGNQPQHF.